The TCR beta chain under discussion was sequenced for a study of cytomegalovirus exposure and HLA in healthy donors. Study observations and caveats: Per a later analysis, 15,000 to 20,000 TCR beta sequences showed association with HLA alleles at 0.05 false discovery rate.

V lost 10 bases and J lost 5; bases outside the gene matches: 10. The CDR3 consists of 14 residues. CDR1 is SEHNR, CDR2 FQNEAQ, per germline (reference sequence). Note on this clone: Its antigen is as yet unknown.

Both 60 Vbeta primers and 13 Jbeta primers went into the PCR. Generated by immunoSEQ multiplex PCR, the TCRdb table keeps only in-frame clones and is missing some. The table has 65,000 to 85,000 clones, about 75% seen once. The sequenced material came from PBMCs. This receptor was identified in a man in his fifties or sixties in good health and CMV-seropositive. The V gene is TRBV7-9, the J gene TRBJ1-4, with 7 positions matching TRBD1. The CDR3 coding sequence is TGTGCCACTCAGGAGACAGGGCAGAATGAAAAACTGTTTTTT. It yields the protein CATQETGQNEKLFF.